This TCR beta chain emerged from a study of OX40 agonist ivuxolimab in advanced cancers. Study in general: Three patients, one with hepatocellular carcinoma and two with cutaneous melanoma, achieved partial responses.

The CDR3 is made up of 15 amino acids. The V gene's germline CDR1 is SEHNR and CDR2 FQNEAQ (reference sequence). Trimming shortened V by 5 bases and J by 2 bases, and 13 bases separated the two germline ends. Assay used: immunoSEQ multiplex PCR; TCRdb lists only in-frame clones, some missing. This table has fewer than 80,000 clones, 75% to 90% appearing once. Patients were excluded for autoimmune disease history or systemic immunosuppression. The chain is built from TRBV7-9 and TRBJ1-3; D perhaps matches TRBD1 (6 bases). Material: CD4+ or CD8+ T cells sorted from blood, obtained in a trial of the OX40 agonist ivuxolimab. The sequence was collected from an adult with an advanced solid tumor such as melanoma, head and neck, liver or kidney cancer. CDR3 coding DNA: TGTGCCAGCAGCAGAACAGGGTTAGCTGGAAACACCATATATTTT. It yields the protein CASSRTGLAGNTIYF.